Each of the 9 T cell receptor beta chains below was sequenced from the same sample in a study of T cell repertoires in cytomegalovirus infection. TCRdb recomputed calls from the reads with MiXCR, one row per CDR3 protein. The sample lists roughly 640,000 distinct CDR3 sequences; roughly 26% were seen once. Sequences were obtained from CD8+ T cells from PBMCs. These TCRs come from a human donor in good health (CMV status not recorded). Some clones in this sample may be carry-over from other donors' samples.

The sample holds a few counts of this clonotype. In nucleotides, the CDR3 is TGTGCCAGCAGTTTAGGGCACAGGTCGGGCACAGATACGCAGTATTTT. Its translation: CASSLGHRSGTDTQYF. This chain uses TRBV28 with TRBJ2-3; D is possibly TRBD1 (5 bases). The CDR3 runs 16 residues. V lost 2 bases and J 1 base, leaving 13 bases between the germline ends. Germline loops: CDR1 MDHEN, CDR2 SYDVKM.

The chain has TRBV12-3 or TRBV12-4 and TRBJ2-3, with TRBD2 matching 16 bases. CDR3 length: 19 residues. V dropped 4 bases and J dropped 3; count of bases not matched to a gene: 10. The CDR3 here is CASSSGGTSGGARTDTQYF. As DNA, the CDR3 is TGTGCCAGCAGTTCAGGAGGGACTAGCGGGGGGGCCCGGACAGATACGCAGTATTTT.

As for this clonotype: Just one base apart from a much larger clone, this may be a read error. V is TRBV7-3 and J is TRBJ1-1; a weak D match, TRBD1 (6 bases). CDR3 length: 12 amino acids. Trimming pared 10 bases from V and 10 bases from J, leaving 19 bases between. Germline CDR1 reads SGHTA; CDR2 reads FQGTGA. The CDR3 region is CATHRGGGVAFF. DNA of the CDR3: TGTGCCACCCATCGTGGGGGCGGAGTAGCTTTCTTT.

The sample holds a few counts of this clonotype. The V gene is TRBV10-3, the J gene TRBJ1-5, with D perhaps TRBD1 (6 bases). V lost 3 bases and J lost 3, with 15 bases in between. The length of the CDR3 is 16 residues. The germline V gene has CDR1 ENHRY and CDR2 SYGVKD. The CDR3, as DNA: TGTGCCATCAGTGACACGGACAGAGAATTCAATCAGCCCCAGCATTTT. Its translation: CAISDTDREFNQPQHF.

This chain connects TRBV4-2 to TRBJ2-1; a possible D gene is TRBD2 (6 bases). The CDR3 contains 13 residues. Trimming pared 5 bases from V and 6 bases from J, leaving 11 bases between. Germline CDR1 LGHNA, CDR2 YNFKEQ. CDR3 nucleotides: TGTGCCAGCAGCGAACGGCGGGGCAATGAGCAGTTCTTC. Protein sequence: CASSERRGNEQFF.

This chain uses TRBV6-6 with TRBJ1-4, with no clear D. Germline V gene lookup returns CDR1 MNHNY and CDR2 SVGAGI (reference sequence). Trimming cost V 0 bases and J 0 bases, with 11 bases left between them. The CDR3 is 17 amino acids. The CDR3 region is CASSYSPRDATNEKLFF. The CDR3 bases are TGTGCCAGCAGTTACTCCCCAAGGGATGCAACTAATGAAAAACTGTTTTTT.

The chain uses TRBV20-1 and TRBJ2-2; 8 bases agree with TRBD2. Losses at the gene ends were 5 bases for V and 3 bases for J; bases not matched to a gene: 8. Germline V gives CDR1 DFQATT, CDR2 SNEGSKA (reference sequence). The CDR3 is made up of 15 amino acids. This chain's CDR3 is CSALQRGPYTGELFF. The DNA for the CDR3 is TGCAGTGCTCTACAGCGGGGGCCCTACACCGGGGAGCTGTTTTTT.

This clonotype was observed a handful of times. J is TRBJ2-3 and V is TRBV18, with 7 positions matching TRBD1. The trim removed 3 bases at V and 2 bases at J, leaving 8 bases unmatched. In germline, CDR1 is KGHSH, CDR2 LQKENI. The CDR3 consists of 16 residues. The CDR3 loop reads CASSPPTGPLTDTQYF. As DNA, the CDR3 is TGTGCCAGCTCACCTCCGACAGGGCCCCTCACAGATACGCAGTATTTT.

This clonotype was seen a handful of times. The chain combines TRBV6-8 with TRBJ2-7, with 7 bases that match TRBD1. Germline lookup yields CDR1 MNHGY and CDR2 SAAAGT. CDR3 length: 17 amino acids. V was clipped by 0 bases and J by 2 bases; unmatched bases: 10. CDR3 in amino acids: CASSYSSDRVITYEQYV. DNA for the CDR3: TGTGCCAGCAGTTACTCGAGTGACAGGGTAATTACCTACGAGCAGTACGTC.